This is a list of T cell receptor beta chains from one sample in a study of cytomegalovirus exposure and HLA in healthy donors. Data came from immunoSEQ multiplex PCR; TCRdb stores just in-frame clones and leaves some out. This table holds some 60,000 clones, over 75% found once. The material sequenced was PBMCs. The origin of the receptors is a man aged 18 to 29 in good health and CMV-seronegative. The CDR3 runs from the conserved cysteine through the conserved F or W. The D gene is left open where the match is weak. Size tells how often a clone was seen (once, few, many) or the class of an expanded clone, and some rows leave it out.

size: NA
J: TRBJ1-2
D: NA
V: TRBV30
CDR3: CAWTPGERGYTF
DNA: TGTGCCTGGACCCCCGGGGAACGTGGCTACACCTTC

size: NA
J: TRBJ1-5
D: TRBD1
V: TRBV28
CDR3: CASSSSGTGSQPQHF
DNA: TGTGCCAGCAGTTCATCCGGGACAGGTTCTCAGCCCCAGCATTTT

size: NA
J: TRBJ1-6
D: TRBD1
V: TRBV13
CDR3: CASSLGQAAYNSPLHF
DNA: TGTGCCAGCAGCTTGGGACAGGCAGCCTATAATTCACCCCTCCACTTT

size: NA
J: TRBJ2-5
D: TRBD1
V: TRBV5-1
CDR3: CASSVTQGEETQYF
DNA: TGCGCCAGCAGCGTAACTCAGGGGGAAGAGACCCAGTACTTC

size: once
J: TRBJ1-2
D: NA
V: TRBV28
CDR3: CASSGRGRGGYTF
DNA: TGTGCCAGCAGTGGGCGGGGTCGGGGTGGCTACACCTTC

size: once
J: TRBJ2-7
D: TRBD2
V: TRBV4-1
CDR3: CASSQEELAGREQYF
DNA: TGCGCCAGCAGCCAAGAAGAACTAGCGGGGCGCGAGCAGTACTTC

size: NA
J: TRBJ1-2
D: NA
V: TRBV29-1
CDR3: CSATGSTGGGYGYTF
DNA: TGCAGCGCTACAGGAAGCACGGGAGGGGGCTATGGCTACACCTTC

size: NA
J: TRBJ1-2
D: NA
V: TRBV2
CDR3: CASIQQGNYGYTF
DNA: TGTGCCAGCATCCAACAGGGCAACTATGGCTACACCTTC

size: NA
J: TRBJ2-1
D: TRBD2
V: TRBV12-5
CDR3: CASGRPETSGVNEQFF
DNA: TGTGCTAGTGGTCGGCCGGAGACTAGCGGGGTTAATGAGCAGTTCTTC

size: NA
J: TRBJ2-7
D: NA
V: TRBV7-8
CDR3: CASSPFRYEQYF
DNA: TGTGCCAGCAGCCCCTTCCGCTACGAGCAGTACTTC

size: NA
J: TRBJ2-3
D: TRBD2
V: TRBV5-1
CDR3: CASSLDGSGGADTQYF
DNA: TGCGCCAGCAGCTTGGATGGTAGCGGGGGGGCAGATACGCAGTATTTT